This passage covers 9 T cell receptor beta chains from one sample sequenced in a study of blood T cell repertoires in COVID-19. Produced via immunoSEQ multiplex PCR; TCRdb's table is partial and in-frame only. This sample has some 70,000 clones, with about 80% found just once. Specimen: peripheral blood. Source of these receptors: an elderly man with acute or convalescent COVID-19.

This chain joins TRBV15 and TRBJ1-1; D is uncertain. CDR3 length equals 15 residues. V was clipped by 0 bases and J by 4 bases, with 12 bases between them. The germline V gene has CDR1 LNHNV and CDR2 YYDKDF (reference sequence). CDR3 amino acids: CATSRDLSSATEAFF. The CDR3 bases are TGTGCCACCAGCAGAGATCTCTCGAGCGCCACTGAAGCTTTCTTT.

V and J are TRBV4-1 and TRBJ1-5, with TRBD1 matching 8 bases. The junction had 4 bases not matched to a gene; V was cut back by 0 bases and J by 0 bases. Germline-derived CDR1 and CDR2 are MGHRA and YSYEKL. The CDR3 length is 17 residues. The CDR3: CASSQERQGNSNQPQHF. The DNA of the CDR3 is TGCGCCAGCAGCCAAGAGAGACAGGGGAATAGCAATCAGCCCCAGCATTTT.

The J gene is TRBJ2-5, the V gene TRBV10-2, with TRBD2 matching 7 bases. This CDR3 is 13 amino acids long. Germline CDR1 is WSHSY and CDR2 is SAAADI. J lost 5 bases, V lost 5 bases, and 5 bases had no gene match. The CDR3 loop reads CASSQLARETQYF. CDR3 in DNA: TGCGCCAGCAGTCAACTAGCGAGGGAGACCCAGTACTTC.

The rearrangement uses TRBV9 and TRBJ2-7; 7 bases match TRBD1. This CDR3 has 14 amino acids. Germline V gives CDR1 SGDLS, CDR2 YYNGEE. The junction had 9 bases not matched to a gene; V was cut back by 7 bases and J by 2 bases. The CDR3 spells CASSLRDRAYEQYF. The CDR3 DNA follows: TGTGCCAGCTCACTCCGGGACAGAGCCTACGAGCAGTACTTC.

The chain combines TRBV7-9 with TRBJ1-1; TRBD1 matches 9 bases. The V gene end was trimmed by 4 bases and the J gene end by 5 bases; junction bases not matched to a gene: 14. The germline gives CDR1 SEHNR, CDR2 FQNEAQ (reference sequence). The CDR3 length is 17 residues. CDR3 loop: CASSSHGQGRLRTEAFF. The CDR3 DNA follows: TGTGCCAGCAGCTCCCACGGACAGGGGAGATTGAGGACTGAAGCTTTCTTT.

V usage is TRBV6-2 or TRBV6-3 and J usage is TRBJ2-3, with D maybe TRBD2 (5 bases). Per germline, CDR1 MNHEY and CDR2 SVGEGT. CDR3 length: 16 amino acids. The ends were cut back, 2 bases at V and 0 bases at J, with 12 bases in the middle. This CDR3 reads CASSYRSRASTDTQYF. CDR3 DNA sequence: TGTGCCAGCAGTTACAGGTCGCGGGCTAGCACAGATACGCAGTATTTT.

This chain connects TRBV5-1 to TRBJ2-7; no reliable D call. The germline V and J ends were trimmed by 3 bases and 7 bases, with 8 bases remaining between them. The germline V gene encodes CDR1 SGHRS and CDR2 YFSETQ. This CDR3 has 11 residues. The CDR3 loop reads CASSSKTEQYF. The CDR3 DNA reads TGCGCCAGCAGCTCAAAGACAGAGCAGTACTTC.

This sequence joins TRBV5-1 and TRBJ1-2, with 8 bases that match TRBD1. J gave up 8 bases and V 0 bases, and 15 bases lay outside the gene matches. CDR3 length: 17 amino acids. Germline V gene data show CDR1 as SGHRS and CDR2 as YFSETQ. Here the CDR3 reads CASSLAGQGRNGDGYTF. In DNA, the CDR3 is TGCGCCAGCAGCTTGGCCGGACAGGGTCGCAATGGGGACGGCTACACCTTC.

The chain couples TRBV5-1 to TRBJ1-6, with 7 bases aligning to TRBD1. The junction had 7 bases not matched to a gene; V was cut back by 0 bases and J by 7 bases. Germline CDR1 and CDR2: SGHRS and YFSETQ. The CDR3 consists of 16 residues. CDR3 region: CASSLEAGGMNSPLHF. CDR3 bases: TGCGCCAGCAGCTTGGAGGCAGGGGGTATGAATTCACCCCTCCACTTT.